Listed below are T cell receptor beta chains from one sample, sequenced in a study of blood T cells in healthy people across ages. TCRdb independently ran MiXCR on the 5' RACE reads; one entry per CDR3 protein. This table holds more than 750,000 distinct CDR3 sequences, approximately 32% found once. This same sample was also taken into another study, of T cells of mothers and their children.

The sample taken for sequencing was blood. Receptors originate from a woman between 40 and 55 years old in good health. The CDR3 runs from the conserved cysteine through the conserved F or W. A D gene is named only where the DNA matches it firmly. Clone size is given for some rows only: seen once, a few or many times, or a class if the clone is expanded.

few,TRBJ1-1,NA,TRBV28,CASSLGGVMTEAFF,TGTGCCAGCAGTTTAGGGGGGGTCATGACTGAAGCTTTCTTT
NA,TRBJ1-5,NA,TRBV12-3/TRBV12-4,CASRRGGEPQHF,TGTGCCAGCAGGAGGGGAGGTGAGCCCCAGCATTTT
NA,TRBJ2-3,TRBD1,TRBV2,CASTGQGGADTQYF,TGTGCCAGCACTGGACAGGGGGGAGCAGATACGCAGTATTTT
NA,TRBJ2-6,NA,TRBV30,CASRAVPRSGANVLTF,TGTGCCTCTCGGGCGGTGCCCCGCTCTGGGGCCAACGTCCTGACTTTC
many,TRBJ1-4,TRBD1,TRBV6-1,CASSEGGQGVEKLFF,TGTGCCAGCAGTGAAGGTGGACAGGGGGTTGAAAAACTGTTTTTT
NA,TRBJ1-6,NA,TRBV20-1,CSARPPGRSPLHF,TGCAGTGCTAGACCGCCAGGGCGGTCACCCCTCCACTTT
few,TRBJ2-2,NA,TRBV9,CASSVEGLTGELFF,TGTGCCAGCAGCGTAGAAGGGCTCACCGGGGAGCTGTTTTTT
NA,TRBJ2-1,TRBD1,TRBV28,CASSEAGGEQFF,TGTGCCAGCTCCGAAGCAGGGGGCGAGCAGTTCTTC
few,TRBJ2-1,NA,TRBV3-1,CASSHSTGSYNEQFF,TGTGCCAGCAGCCACTCGACGGGCTCCTACAATGAGCAGTTCTTC
NA,TRBJ1-1,NA,TRBV6-5,CASLRTENTEAFF,TGTGCCAGCTTAAGGACAGAGAACACTGAAGCTTTCTTT
NA,TRBJ2-7,NA,TRBV18,CASSPAGEEGEQYF,TGTGCCAGCTCACCAGCAGGGGAAGAGGGGGAGCAGTACTTC
many,TRBJ2-1,TRBD2,TRBV10-3,CATSEWLAGGVGNEQFF,TGTGCCACCAGTGAGTGGCTAGCGGGGGGTGTTGGCAATGAGCAGTTCTTC
NA,TRBJ2-1,NA,TRBV29-1,CSAEVLYNEQFF,TGCAGCGCGGAGGTCTTATACAATGAGCAGTTCTTC
NA,TRBJ2-1,TRBD2,TRBV5-1,CATSTLANNEQFF,TGCGCCACCTCTACACTAGCGAACAATGAGCAGTTCTTC
NA,TRBJ2-7,NA,TRBV28,CASTVGLSYEQYF,TGTGCTTCCACGGTAGGGCTTTCCTACGAGCAGTACTTC
few,TRBJ1-6,NA,TRBV5-6,CASSSFGDPYNSPLHF,TGTGCCAGCAGCTCTTTCGGGGATCCCTATAATTCACCCCTCCACTTT
few,TRBJ2-1,NA,TRBV4-1,CASSQDEGPAARGQFF,TGCGCCAGCAGCCAAGATGAGGGACCAGCGGCTCGTGGGCAGTTCTTC
NA,TRBJ2-5,TRBD1,TRBV3-1,CASSQGTGGVETQYF,TGTGCCAGCAGCCAAGGGACAGGGGGCGTAGAGACCCAGTACTTC
NA,TRBJ2-1,TRBD1,TRBV2,CASSGQGDEQFF,TGTGCCAGCAGTGGACAGGGCGATGAGCAGTTCTTC
few,TRBJ2-5,NA,TRBV13,CASSLGSGFREQYF,TGTGCCAGCAGCTTAGGGAGCGGTTTCCGGGAGCAGTACTTC
many,TRBJ2-5,TRBD2,TRBV5-4,CASSLAGAPPGETQYF,TGTGCCAGCAGCTTAGCGGGGGCCCCCCCAGGGGAGACCCAGTACTTC
many,TRBJ2-7,NA,TRBV5-1,CASSGVKSTRAYEQYF,TGCGCCAGCAGCGGGGTTAAATCGACGAGAGCCTACGAGCAGTACTTC
few,TRBJ1-6,TRBD1,TRBV6-5,CASSHRDRGSPLHF,TGTGCCAGCAGTCACCGGGACAGGGGGTCACCCCTCCACTTT
few,TRBJ1-3,NA,TRBV4-2,CASSPVVGFGNTIYF,TGTGCCAGCAGCCCCGTCGTGGGTTTCGGAAACACCATATATTTT
NA,TRBJ1-3,NA,TRBV12-3/TRBV12-4,CASNEGGSGNTIYF,TGTGCCAGCAACGAGGGTGGCTCTGGAAACACCATATATTTT
NA,TRBJ2-3,TRBD1,TRBV12-3/TRBV12-4,CASSLWSEGAGRADTQYF,TGTGCCAGCAGTTTATGGTCTGAGGGGGCAGGGAGAGCAGATACGCAGTATTTT
many,TRBJ2-7,TRBD2,TRBV6-5,CASSYRTSQVLYEQYF,TGTGCCAGCAGTTATCGGACTAGCCAGGTCCTCTACGAGCAGTACTTC
NA,TRBJ1-1,NA,TRBV7-3,CASSPHTGSMNTEAFF,TGCGCCAGCAGCCCGCATACAGGGTCCATGAACACTGAAGCTTTCTTT
few,TRBJ1-5,NA,TRBV7-8,CASSARAAGLPYSNQPQHF,TGTGCCAGCAGCGCGAGAGCGGCAGGGCTTCCCTATAGCAATCAGCCCCAGCATTTT
NA,TRBJ2-3,NA,TRBV6-5,CASSLGGIRRRTAAQYF,TGTGCCAGCAGTTTGGGTGGCATAAGGCGACGCACGGCTGCGCAGTATTTT
few,TRBJ2-7,NA,TRBV18,CASSTWTDRSYYEQYF,TGTGCCAGCTCTACGTGGACGGATAGATCTTACTACGAGCAGTACTTC
few,TRBJ2-7,NA,TRBV4-2,CASSQFDSDLSYEQYF,TGTGCCAGCAGCCAATTCGACAGCGACCTTTCCTACGAGCAGTACTTC
many,TRBJ2-4,NA,TRBV3-1,CASSQDRAIQYF,TGTGCCAGCAGCCAAGATAGGGCTATTCAGTACTTC
NA,TRBJ1-2,NA,TRBV27,CTSSLGVGEIRGYTF,TGTACCAGCAGTCTAGGAGTAGGAGAGATAAGGGGCTACACCTTC
few,TRBJ2-1,NA,TRBV7-9,CASSQGGVSPYNEQFF,TGTGCCAGCAGTCAGGGGGGCGTTAGCCCCTACAATGAGCAGTTCTTC
many,TRBJ2-7,NA,TRBV12-3/TRBV12-4,CASSLSDGEQYF,TGTGCCAGCAGTTTATCAGATGGCGAGCAGTACTTC
few,TRBJ2-3,TRBD2,TRBV28,CASSLRLAGGYSTDTQYF,TGTGCCAGCAGTCTTAGACTAGCGGGGGGGTATAGCACAGATACGCAGTATTTT
many,TRBJ2-7,NA,TRBV3-1,CASSQDTKEQYF,TGTGCCAGCAGCCAAGATACTAAAGAGCAGTACTTC
NA,TRBJ2-6,NA,TRBV6-5,CASSSGLAGANVLTF,TGTGCCAGCAGTTCCGGTCTCGCTGGGGCCAACGTCCTGACTTTC
few,TRBJ1-1,TRBD1,TRBV12-3/TRBV12-4,CASRYRGGTEAFF,TGTGCCAGCAGGTACAGGGGCGGCACTGAAGCTTTCTTT
NA,TRBJ1-3,NA,TRBV3-1,CASSRDQSSGNTIYF,TGTGCCAGCAGCCGGGACCAAAGCTCTGGAAACACCATATATTTT
few,TRBJ2-7,TRBD1,TRBV20-1,CSADPRTGGSYEQYF,TGCAGTGCTGACCCTCGGACAGGGGGCTCCTACGAGCAGTACTTC
NA,TRBJ2-1,TRBD2,TRBV13,CASSLTSGGRNEQFF,TGTGCCAGCAGCTTGACTAGCGGGGGGAGGAATGAGCAGTTCTTC
many,TRBJ2-7,NA,TRBV18,CASSTTGTEQYF,TGTGCCAGCTCTACAACCGGGACGGAGCAGTACTTC
many,TRBJ1-2,NA,TRBV20-1,CSARWGEEGYTF,TGCAGTGCTAGATGGGGGGAGGAGGGCTACACCTTC
few,TRBJ2-1,TRBD2,TRBV7-9,CASSLAGGLAANEQFF,TGTGCCAGCAGCTTAGCGGGAGGACTAGCCGCGAATGAGCAGTTCTTC
NA,TRBJ2-5,NA,TRBV19,CASSADRMGTQYF,TGTGCCAGTAGTGCAGACAGGATGGGGACCCAGTACTTC
many,TRBJ2-7,TRBD1,TRBV12-3/TRBV12-4,CASTPGQGYEQYF,TGTGCCAGCACTCCGGGACAGGGATACGAGCAGTACTTC
NA,TRBJ2-1,TRBD2,TRBV14,CASSQDGEGINEQFF,TGTGCCAGCAGCCAAGACGGGGAGGGTATCAATGAGCAGTTCTTC
NA,TRBJ1-2,TRBD1,TRBV20-1,CSAVGQGGYGYTF,TGCAGTGCTGTAGGACAGGGGGGATATGGCTACACCTTC
few,TRBJ2-7,NA,TRBV6-2/TRBV6-3,CTSTSDNSVDYEQYF,TGTACCAGCACCTCGGACAATTCAGTGGACTACGAGCAGTACTTC
NA,TRBJ2-4,TRBD1,TRBV7-2,CASSIAFTGVRGIQYF,TGTGCCAGCAGCATCGCTTTTACAGGGGTACGGGGCATTCAGTACTTC
NA,TRBJ2-3,NA,TRBV7-2,CASSLWAAISDTQYF,TGTGCCAGCAGCTTATGGGCAGCGATCTCAGATACGCAGTATTTT
NA,TRBJ1-3,NA,TRBV3-1,CASSVDIPGNTIYF,TGTGCCAGCAGTGTGGACATTCCTGGAAACACCATATATTTT